This T cell receptor beta chain was observed in a study of control samples from healthy donors and cancer patients. Assay: immunoSEQ multiplex PCR; the TCRdb copy retains only in-frame clones and omits some. The sample consists of 150,000 to 200,000 clones, 91% of them appearing once. Germline values: CDR1 LGHNT, CDR2 FRNRAP. The CDR3 has 19 amino acids. V gave up 0 bases and J gave up 5 bases; unmatched junction bases: 16. The chain employs TRBV12-5 and TRBJ2-3, with 8 bases identical to TRBD2. Sequencing was done on a sample of blood. This sequence was found in a woman aged 25 to 39 in good health. The CDR3 bases are TGTGCTAGTGGTTTGGTACGGGGGGGCGGTCGGGAGTCTGTAGATACGCAGTATTTT. Translating it yields CASGLVRGGGRESVDTQYF.